Reported below is one TCR beta chain. Its matching antigen is unknown. The sample comes from a study of cytomegalovirus exposure and HLA in healthy donors. PCR involved 60 Vbeta and 13 Jbeta primers. TCRdb's table, derived via immunoSEQ multiplex PCR, lists solely in-frame clones and lacks some. Of about 130,000 clones in the sample, more than 80% were seen once. Findings and limits, study-wide: According to the study, roughly 160 TCR beta chains were cytomegalovirus-associated. Later analysis identified a missense DCLRE1C variant that was linked to TCR beta V- and J-gene trimming.

CDR3 length equals 13 residues. Trimming removed 4 bases from V and 9 bases from J; junction bases left unmatched: 4. Looked up from germline, CDR1 is SGHDT and CDR2 is YYEEEE. The receptor's source is a woman aged 25 to 39 in good health and CMV-seropositive. Sequencing was done on a sample of PBMCs. The J gene is TRBJ1-6, the V gene TRBV5-6, with 7 nucleotides matching TRBD1. The CDR3 spells CASSQGTASPLHF. DNA of the CDR3: TGTGCCAGCAGCCAAGGGACAGCTTCACCCCTCCACTTT.